The clone carrying this TCR beta chain was counted between two and nine times. Antigen unknown. The sample originates from a study of beta chain features in type 1 diabetes. Background on the study: Over all samples combined, about 99,000,000 sorted cells were examined. Findings and limits, study-wide: Naive, central memory and Treg TCRB repertoires seemed to resemble each other more closely in patients than they did in healthy donors. People with Type 1 diabetes carried modestly yet significantly shorter TCRB CDR3s in all four CD4+ subsets.

The CDR3 runs to 12 residues. V dropped 2 bases and J dropped 5 bases, with 6 bases sitting between them. Germline-derived CDR1 and CDR2 are SGHDT and YYEEEE. All of the isolated RNA was reverse transcribed, so expressed TCRB transcripts were sequenced. Repertoires were generated with immunoSEQ multiplex PCR, while TCRdb's copy carries only in-frame clones and drops some. The sample has under 150,000 clones; 17% are singletons. The sample was central memory CD4+ T cells from blood. The V and J genes are TRBV5-6 and TRBJ2-3; no reliable D call. This receptor was obtained from a young man with type 1 diabetes. The CDR3 loop reads CASSLWLDTQYF. In DNA, the CDR3 is TGTGCCAGCAGCTTATGGTTAGATACGCAGTATTTT.